Listed here are 16 T cell receptor beta chains from one sample, sequenced in a study of shared clonotypes between healthy human individuals. Sequenced by immunoSEQ multiplex PCR; TCRdb stores in-frame clones only, minus some. The sample contains millions of clones, more than 80% of which appear only once. The specimen sequenced was naive CD4+ T cells from PBMCs. Documented subset: CD45RA+ positively selected. The receptors shown here come from a man aged 18 to 30 in good health. Some clones in this sample may be carry-over from other donors' samples.

This chain joins TRBV9 and TRBJ2-7; 8 bases align to TRBD2. The CDR3 length is 15 residues. Germline loops: CDR1 SGDLS, CDR2 YYNGEE. The V segment lost 3 bases and the J segment 1 base; nucleotides outside the gene matches: 6. CDR3 residues: CASSATGGPSYEQYF. The CDR3 DNA sequence: TGTGCCAGCAGCGCGACGGGAGGGCCTTCCTACGAGCAGTACTTC.

The J gene is TRBJ1-5, the V gene TRBV6-1, with 7 bases that match TRBD1. Germline V CDR1 and CDR2: MNHNS, SASEGT. J gave up 4 bases and V 4 bases, and 7 bases lay outside the gene matches. The CDR3 has 15 amino acids. The CDR3 reads CASSGRGGWNQPQHF. CDR3 DNA sequence: TGTGCCAGCAGTGGCAGGGGGGGCTGGAATCAGCCCCAGCATTTT.

This clone appeared a single time. The rearrangement uses TRBV6-5 and TRBJ2-7; no reliable D call. The CDR3 totals 15 residues. Per the germline V gene, CDR1 is MNHEY and CDR2 is SVGAGI. The ends were cut back, 6 bases at V and 1 base at J, with 16 bases in the middle. CDR3 DNA sequence: TGTGCCAGCAGCCTTAAGGTTTTCGGATCCTACGAGCAGTACTTC. Its translation: CASSLKVFGSYEQYF.

For this clone: Additional DNA sequences in this sample encode the identical CDR3. The rearrangement links TRBV28 to TRBJ2-7; the D call may be TRBD1 or TRBD2 (6 bases each). This CDR3 comprises 14 residues. Germline CDR1 is MDHEN and CDR2 is SYDVKM. Trimming left V 1 base short and J 3 bases short, with 10 bases between. The CDR3 bases are TGTGCCAGCAGTTTATCTGGGGGGCGCTACGAGCAGTACTTC. Encoded protein: CASSLSGGRYEQYF.

The chain couples TRBV29-1 to TRBJ2-3; 9 bases fit TRBD2. Trimming took 6 bases from V and 5 from J; bases not matched to a gene: 9. This CDR3 region has 14 residues. Germline loops: CDR1 SQVTM, CDR2 ANQGSEA. CDR3 sequence (DNA): TGCAGCGTAGCCGGGCGGGAGGGAATAGATACGCAGTATTTT. Protein product: CSVAGREGIDTQYF.

J is TRBJ1-1 and V is TRBV6-5; 9 bases line up with TRBD1. CDR3 length: 14 amino acids. Germline trimming cut 7 bases from V and 0 bases from J; bases unmatched to any gene: 3. CDR1 MNHEY and CDR2 SVGAGI come from the germline V gene. The CDR3 spells CASNDRGVNTEAFF. The CDR3 nucleotides are TGTGCCAGCAACGACAGGGGGGTGAACACTGAAGCTTTCTTT.

The chain couples TRBV29-1 to TRBJ1-5; no firm D call. Trimming took off 3 bases at V and 2 bases at J, with 8 bases between the two ends. Looked up from germline, CDR1 is SQVTM and CDR2 is ANQGSEA. The CDR3 runs 13 residues. In nucleotides, the CDR3 is TGCAGCGTTGATAGCGGAGGCAATCAGCCCCAGCATTTT. It encodes CSVDSGGNQPQHF.

The J gene is TRBJ1-1, the V gene TRBV7-3, with D possibly matching TRBD1 (5 bases). The CDR3 is 15 residues long. Germline CDR1 and CDR2: SGHTA and FQGTGA. The V and J ends lost 4 bases and 1 base respectively, with 13 bases between them. The CDR3 spells CASSSSPGGNTEAFF. CDR3 nucleotides: TGTGCCAGCAGCTCCTCCCCGGGGGGGAACACTGAAGCTTTCTTT.

The chain combines TRBV5-1 with TRBJ1-2; D is unclear. Germline V gene data show CDR1 as SGHRS and CDR2 as YFSETQ. Trimming cost V 0 bases and J 6 bases, with 12 bases left between them. This CDR3 is 14 amino acids long. In nucleotides, the CDR3 is TGCGCCAGCAGCTTGGCGTCAAGTTTTGATGGCTACACCTTC. This sequence encodes CASSLASSFDGYTF.

The V and J genes are TRBV4-2 and TRBJ2-5; TRBD2 matches 12 bases. TRBJ2-7 matches the DNA end more closely, so the J call is doubtful. CDR3 size: 16 residues. Looked up from germline, CDR1 is LGHNA and CDR2 is YNFKEQ. In nucleotides, the CDR3 is TGTGCCAGCAGCCAAGATCTAGCGGGAGGGCCATACGAGCAGTACTTC. Its translation: CASSQDLAGGPYEQYF.

The chain combines TRBV4-1 with TRBJ1-2; 7 nucleotides match TRBD1. This CDR3 comprises 14 residues. Germline CDR1 MGHRA, CDR2 YSYEKL. Trimming at V came to 4 bases and at J to 6 bases, leaving 8 bases not matched to a gene. The CDR3 protein is CASSLDQGVDGYTF. The CDR3 nucleotides read TGCGCCAGCAGCCTCGACCAGGGGGTCGATGGCTACACCTTC.

The chain couples TRBV25-1 to TRBJ2-3; TRBD2 is a possible D gene (5 bases). The CDR3 consists of 16 residues. V was pared by 8 bases and J by 0 bases, with 18 bases between. Germline V gives CDR1 MGHDK, CDR2 SYGVNS. The CDR3 DNA is TGTGCCAGCTCTGATACCCGGGGAACTAGCACAGATACGCAGTATTTT. It encodes CASSDTRGTSTDTQYF.

The gene calls are TRBV15 and TRBJ2-1; D not certain. The CDR3 is 17 amino acids. From germline, CDR1 is LNHNV and CDR2 YYDKDF (reference sequence). The germline V and J ends were trimmed by 1 base and 4 bases, with 17 bases remaining between them. The DNA of the CDR3 is TGTGCCACCAGCAGAGGGCCCGGTGGCGGCTTTTACAATGAGCAGTTCTTC. Amino acid sequence: CATSRGPGGGFYNEQFF.

This rearrangement joins TRBV9 to TRBJ2-3; 13 nucleotides match TRBD2. CDR3 size: 16 residues. Germline CDR1 and CDR2: SGDLS and YYNGEE. V dropped 4 bases and J dropped 6; count of bases not matched to a gene: 8. The CDR3 is CASSIGLAGASDTQYF. CDR3 DNA sequence: TGTGCCAGCAGCATTGGACTAGCGGGAGCATCCGATACGCAGTATTTT. Using reference TRBV9 and TRBJ2-3 for the parts outside the CDR3, the full variable domain is DSGVTQTPKHLITATGQRVTLRCSPRSGDLSVYWYQQSLDQGLQFLIQYYNGEERAKGNILERFSAQQFPDLHSELNLSSLELGDSALYFCASSIGLAGASDTQYFGPGTRLTVL.

The chain has TRBV4-3 and TRBJ2-1; TRBD1 is a possible D gene (5 bases). Germline V lookup: CDR1 LGHNA, CDR2 YSLEER. V was shortened by 0 bases and J by 8 bases, with 14 bases between the two germline ends. CDR3 length equals 15 residues. CDR3 bases: TGCGCCAGCAGCCAAGAGGGGCAGGATCAAGATGAGCAGTTCTTC. Its translation is CASSQEGQDQDEQFF.

This clone was observed once. This chain connects TRBV4-2 to TRBJ2-1; D is perhaps TRBD2 (6 bases). CDR3 length: 16 residues. V gave up 4 bases and J gave up 3 bases, with 16 bases separating them. Germline values: CDR1 LGHNA, CDR2 YNFKEQ. The CDR3 DNA reads TGTGCCAGCAGCCGGGATAGCAAGCGGGTCTACAATGAGCAGTTCTTC. Translated: CASSRDSKRVYNEQFF.